This entry lists 18 T cell receptor beta chains sequenced from one sample in a study of identical twins. TCRdb itself ran the 5' RACE reads through MiXCR, one entry per CDR3 protein. The sample lists 350,000 to 450,000 distinct CDR3 sequences, around 20% occurring once. Sequenced sample: naive T cells sorted from blood. The receptors shown here come from a man aged 45-60 years in good health.

This chain uses TRBV6-5 with TRBJ1-5; D remains ambiguous. V lost 0 bases and J 0 bases, leaving 15 bases between the germline ends. CDR3 size: 18 residues. The germline gives CDR1 MNHEY, CDR2 SVGAGI. The CDR3 spells CASSYSSRAEYSNQPQHF. The CDR3 DNA reads TGTGCCAGCAGTTACTCGAGTCGCGCAGAGTATAGCAATCAGCCCCAGCATTTT.

This clonotype has a handful of counts. The CDR3 sequence is CASSLAQQGIPYEQYF. The DNA of the CDR3 is TGCGCCAGCAGCTTGGCCCAACAGGGGATCCCCTACGAGCAGTACTTC. The chain has TRBV5-1 and TRBJ2-7, with TRBD1 matching 7 bases. CDR3 length equals 16 residues. V lost 0 bases to trimming and J lost 2 bases; unmatched junction nucleotides: 8. Germline V gene lookup returns CDR1 SGHRS and CDR2 YFSETQ.

This sequence joins TRBV20-1 and TRBJ2-3; TRBD2 matches 7 bases. The CDR3 covers 15 residues. V was clipped by 4 bases and J by 2 bases; unmatched bases: 9. Germline assignment: CDR1 DFQATT and CDR2 SNEGSKA (reference sequence). CDR3 residues: CSAKSTSAFTDTQYF. Here the CDR3 DNA reads TGCAGTGCTAAGTCTACTAGCGCCTTCACAGATACGCAGTATTTT.

In its sample, this clonotype was seen many times. The rearrangement joins TRBV12-3 or TRBV12-4 to TRBJ2-1, with D perhaps matching TRBD2 (5 bases). The CDR3 loop spans 13 amino acids. V was pared by 6 bases and J by 6 bases, with 12 bases between. In DNA form, the CDR3 reads TGTGCCAGCAGCTTTACTACTAGCAATGAGCAGTTCTTC. It specifies CASSFTTSNEQFF.

The rearrangement uses TRBV5-1 and TRBJ2-7; D remains ambiguous. CDR3 size: 14 residues. Germline assignment: CDR1 SGHRS and CDR2 YFSETQ. V was trimmed by 2 bases and J by 7 bases, leaving 16 bases between them. Here the CDR3 reads CASSFLGGVWEQYF. Written as DNA, the CDR3 is TGCGCCAGCAGCTTCCTCGGTGGGGTCTGGGAGCAGTACTTC.

The chain carries TRBV3-1 and TRBJ2-7; TRBD1 is a possible D gene (6 bases). The CDR3 has 15 residues. Per germline, CDR1 LGHDT and CDR2 YNNKEL (reference sequence). V was pared by 6 bases and J by 4 bases, with 19 bases between. Written as DNA, the CDR3 is TGTGCCAGCAGTCGCCCCCAGGGGATGGCGTACGAGCAGTACTTC. Its translation is CASSRPQGMAYEQYF.

The chain has TRBV2 and TRBJ2-5; maybe TRBD1 (6 bases). V was cut by 2 bases and J by 3 bases, with 13 bases left in between. Looked up from germline, CDR1 is SNHLY and CDR2 is FYNNEI. The CDR3 is 15 amino acids. This chain's CDR3 is CASSELDSEEETQYF. The CDR3 DNA is TGTGCCAGCAGTGAATTGGACAGCGAGGAAGAGACCCAGTACTTC.

This clonotype was found many times. The CDR3 sequence: CASSSKTEAYEQYF. The CDR3 bases are TGTGCCAGCAGTTCAAAGACCGAGGCCTACGAGCAGTACTTC. J is TRBJ2-7 and V is TRBV6-5, with D unresolved. This CDR3 comprises 14 residues. Trimming cost V 4 bases and J 2 bases, with 12 bases left between them. CDR1 and CDR2 from the germline V gene are MNHEY and SVGAGI.

The J gene is TRBJ2-1, the V gene TRBV15, with a tentative D call TRBD2 (6 bases). The CDR3 covers 15 residues. Germline V gives CDR1 LNHNV, CDR2 YYDKDF (reference sequence). Trimming shortened V by 0 bases and J by 8 bases, and 14 bases separated the two germline ends. The CDR3 loop reads CATSRERGGLDEQFF. The CDR3 DNA reads as TGTGCCACCAGCAGAGAGCGGGGTGGGCTAGATGAGCAGTTCTTC.

The chain has TRBV7-9 and TRBJ1-1; TRBD1 agrees at 11 bases. J was trimmed by 8 bases and V by 6 bases; bases with no gene match: 5. CDR3 size: 13 residues. Germline V gene lookup returns CDR1 SEHNR and CDR2 FQNEAQ (reference sequence). CDR3 sequence (DNA): TGTGCCAGCAGTGTGGACAGGGGGCGAGAAGCTTTCTTT. Residues: CASSVDRGREAFF.

This clonotype has a handful of counts. This chain links TRBV10-3 with TRBJ2-1; 7 bases fit TRBD1. The junction had 4 bases not matched to a gene; V was cut back by 6 bases and J by 5 bases. The germline V gene encodes CDR1 ENHRY and CDR2 SYGVKD. CDR3 length: 13 residues. The CDR3 DNA reads TGTGCCATCAGGGACAGGAGCAACAATGAGCAGTTCTTC. Its translation is CAIRDRSNNEQFF.

This clonotype was picked up a small number of times. V is TRBV12-3 or TRBV12-4 and J is TRBJ2-1; TRBD2 agrees at 7 bases. The CDR3 is 15 amino acids. The V and J ends lost 6 bases and 5 bases, in that order; junction bases with no gene match: 10. CDR3: CASSSGTDLNNEQFF. The CDR3 coding sequence is TGTGCCAGCAGCAGCGGGACGGATCTTAACAATGAGCAGTTCTTC.

The rearrangement joins TRBV7-9 to TRBJ1-3; 8 bases align to TRBD1. Germline V gene data show CDR1 as SEHNR and CDR2 as FQNEAQ (reference sequence). V gave up 5 bases and J gave up 8 bases; unmatched junction bases: 11. The CDR3 consists of 15 residues. The CDR3 spells CASSPGQALLDTIYF. The CDR3, as DNA: TGTGCCAGCAGCCCGGGACAGGCGCTTCTAGACACCATATATTTT. Full variable domain (outside the CDR3, taken from reference TRBV7-9 and TRBJ1-3): DTGVSQNPRHKITKRGQNVTFRCDPISEHNRLYWYRQTLGQGPEFLTYFQNEAQLEKSRLLSDRFSAERPKGSFSTLEIQRTEQGDSAMYLCASSPGQALLDTIYFGEGSWLTVV.

The chain employs TRBV29-1 and TRBJ2-2; D call uncertain. CDR3 size: 14 residues. The V end lost 3 bases, the J end lost 3 bases, and 11 bases lay between the germline ends. CDR1 SQVTM and CDR2 ANQGSEA come from the germline V gene. The CDR3 is CSVEFPKDTGELFF. As DNA, the CDR3 is TGCAGCGTTGAGTTTCCAAAGGACACCGGGGAGCTGTTTTTT.

The chain has TRBV7-6 and TRBJ1-4; D is uncertain. Trimming cost V 1 base and J 7 bases, with 13 bases left between them. Per the germline V gene, CDR1 is SGHVS and CDR2 is FNYEAQ. The CDR3 is 15 residues long. In nucleotides, the CDR3 is TGTGCCAGCAGCTTAGATAACAGCTTGGTTGAAAAACTGTTTTTT. Translating it yields CASSLDNSLVEKLFF.

The sample holds one count of this clonotype. The DNA for the CDR3 is TGTGCCAGCAGTTACCAGGGGTTCTCTGGGGCCAACGTCCTGACTTTC. Protein: CASSYQGFSGANVLTF. The rearrangement links TRBV6-5 to TRBJ2-6; a weak D match, TRBD1 (6 bases). The germline V gene has CDR1 MNHEY and CDR2 SVGAGI. Deletions cut 2 bases from V and 0 bases from J, with 8 bases between. The CDR3 length is 16 residues.

Ten or more counts support this clonotype. This chain uses TRBV29-1 with TRBJ2-1; a possible D gene is TRBD1 (6 bases). The germline gives CDR1 SQVTM, CDR2 ANQGSEA. V was clipped by 4 bases and J by 6 bases, with 10 bases between them. The CDR3 has 12 amino acids. The CDR3 here is CSVAGVVNEQFF. CDR3 nucleotides: TGCAGCGTTGCAGGGGTCGTCAATGAGCAGTTCTTC.

The J gene is TRBJ2-3, the V gene TRBV6-2 or TRBV6-3; 15 bases match TRBD2. Trimming removed 8 bases from V and 8 bases from J; junction bases left unmatched: 5. The CDR3 length is 14 residues. Germline V CDR1 and CDR2: MNHEY, SVGEGT. CDR3 nucleotides: TGTGCCAGCGGACTAGCGGGAGGGCCGGGTACGCAGTATTTT. Translating gives CASGLAGGPGTQYF.